Described below is a single T cell receptor beta chain sequence and its context. The antigen remains unidentified. These data are taken from a study of cytomegalovirus exposure and HLA in healthy donors. The study, taken as a whole, reports: CMV serostatus was the sole immune exposure information available. Later on, an analysis tied approximately 17,000 TCR beta sequences to HLA alleles at 0.05 false discovery rate.

The PCR ran on 60 Vbeta and 13 Jbeta primers. Produced via immunoSEQ multiplex PCR; TCRdb's table is partial and in-frame only. The repertoire holds some 150,000 clones, with approximately 84% as singletons. V was clipped by 4 bases and J by 1 base, with 11 bases between them. The germline gives CDR1 SNHLY, CDR2 FYNNEI. The CDR3 sequence is 14 residues long. Sequences were obtained from PBMCs. The clonotype comes from a woman aged 18-30 years in good health and CMV-seronegative. This chain joins TRBV2 and TRBJ2-7, with D unclear. The CDR3 spells CASSAVAASYEQYF. The CDR3 region has the DNA TGTGCCAGCAGTGCCGTGGCGGCATCCTACGAGCAGTACTTC.